The 7 T cell receptor beta chains below all came from one sample that was sequenced in a study of blood T cell repertoires in COVID-19. TCRdb's table, derived via immunoSEQ multiplex PCR, lists solely in-frame clones and lacks some. The sample lists 140,000 to 150,000 clones, more than 70% occurring once. The source material was peripheral blood. The source is a human donor in a cohort sampled during active COVID-19.

This sequence joins TRBV11-2 and TRBJ2-1, with 12 nucleotides matching TRBD2. Unmatched junction bases numbered 2, after V lost 5 bases and J lost 0 bases. In germline, CDR1 is SGHAT, CDR2 FQNNGV. The CDR3 contains 16 residues. The CDR3 loop is CASSTGLAGSYNEQFF. CDR3 DNA sequence: TGTGCCAGCAGCACGGGACTAGCGGGCTCCTACAATGAGCAGTTCTTC.

The chain has TRBV27 and TRBJ1-3; possible D gene TRBD1, 6 bases. The CDR3 totals 16 residues. Germline-derived CDR1 and CDR2 are MNHEY and SMNVEV (reference sequence). V was cut by 1 base and J by 1 base, with 11 bases left in between. CDR3 bases: TGTGCCAGCAGTTTATGGGGGCAGGGGTCTGGAAACACCATATATTTT. It yields the protein CASSLWGQGSGNTIYF.

This chain connects TRBV5-4 to TRBJ1-6; 11 bases are a match to TRBD1. From germline, CDR1 is SGHNT and CDR2 YYREEE (reference sequence). Trimming removed 0 bases from V and 9 bases from J; junction bases left unmatched: 5. This CDR3 has 16 amino acids. CDR3 residues: CASSLGDRGRASPLHF. The CDR3 DNA reads as TGTGCCAGCAGCTTGGGGGACAGGGGGAGGGCTTCACCCCTCCACTTT.

As to this clone: One junction end disagrees with the germline gene, perhaps due to a read error. The V gene is TRBV6-5, the J gene TRBJ1-1; the D is unclear. This CDR3 has 13 residues. In germline, CDR1 is MNHEY, CDR2 SVGAGI. The CDR3 sequence: CASSYPGNPEAFF. DNA of the CDR3: TGTGCCAGCAGTTACCCCGGGAACCCTGAAGCTTTCTTT.

The genes are TRBV6-5 and TRBJ2-7, with D possibly TRBD2 on 5 matching bases. The CDR3 length is 13 residues. V lost 4 bases and J 3 bases, leaving 10 bases between the germline ends. Per germline, CDR1 MNHEY and CDR2 SVGAGI. Written as DNA, the CDR3 is TGTGCCAGCAGTTCCCGGACTGTCTACGAGCAGTACTTC. It yields the protein CASSSRTVYEQYF.

The chain carries TRBV24-1 and TRBJ2-1; 10 bases map to TRBD1. In germline, CDR1 is KGHDR, CDR2 SFDVKD. J gave up 10 bases and V 3 bases, and 8 bases lay outside the gene matches. This CDR3 has 15 amino acids. Written as DNA, the CDR3 is TGTGCCACCAGTGATAGGGACAGGGGTTATAGGGAGCAGTTCTTC. Amino acids: CATSDRDRGYREQFF.

The J gene is TRBJ2-4, the V gene TRBV7-9; TRBD1 might be the D (5 bases). V lost 5 bases, J lost 3 bases, and 14 bases lay in between. There are 15 residues in the CDR3. The germline V gene encodes CDR1 SEHNR and CDR2 FQNEAQ (reference sequence). CDR3 region: CASSTTESGKNIQYF. The CDR3 DNA reads TGTGCCAGCAGCACGACAGAGAGTGGCAAAAACATTCAGTACTTC.